Listed below are T cell receptor beta chains from one sample, sequenced in a study of blood T cell repertoires in COVID-19. Generated by immunoSEQ multiplex PCR, the TCRdb table keeps only in-frame clones and is missing some. The sample yields around 64,000 clones, 70% to 90% seen once. Sequenced input: peripheral blood. The origin of the receptors is a woman older than 75 with acute or convalescent COVID-19. The CDR3 runs from the conserved cysteine through the conserved F or W. D genes are given only for firm matches. The size entry is marked missing in some rows and otherwise reads once, few, many or a size class.

CDR3 protein	CDR3 DNA	D gene	V gene	J gene	clone size
CASSFRWGVRQPQHF	TGTGCCAGCAGTTTTCGATGGGGGGTACGTCAGCCCCAGCATTTT	.	TRBV28	TRBJ1-5	.
CASSQSGARFSGNTIYF	TGTGCCAGCAGCCAGAGTGGGGCGCGTTTCTCTGGAAACACCATATATTTT	.	TRBV4-2	TRBJ1-3	.
CASSAGTGAGVAFF	TGCGCCAGCAGCGCTGGGACAGGGGCCGGAGTAGCTTTCTTT	TRBD1	TRBV5-1	TRBJ1-1	.
CASSSLDRDQFF	TGTGCCAGCAGCTCACTGGACAGGGACCAGTTCTTC	TRBD1	TRBV5-6	TRBJ2-1	.
CASSYRGERSPLHF	TGTGCCAGCAGCTACAGGGGGGAAAGGTCACCCCTCCACTTT	TRBD1	TRBV3-1/TRBV3-2	TRBJ1-6	.
CASRPTSGRDDTQYF	TGTGCCAGCAGGCCGACTAGCGGGAGGGATGATACGCAGTATTTT	TRBD2	TRBV28	TRBJ2-3	once
CASTGQLNTEAFF	TGTGCCAGCACGGGACAACTGAACACTGAAGCTTTCTTT	.	TRBV28	TRBJ1-1	.
CASGPGRVTYEQYF	TGTGCCAGCGGCCCGGGCAGGGTCACCTACGAGCAGTACTTC	.	TRBV6-5	TRBJ2-7	.
CASSQKPAVSDMESEENTEAFF	TGTGCCAGCAGCCAAAAACCAGCCGTGTCGGACATGGAGTCAGAGGAGAACACTGAAGCTTTCTTT	.	TRBV21-1	TRBJ1-1	.
CASSREGGGETQYF	TGTGCCAGCAGCCGTGAGGGAGGTGGGGAGACCCAGTACTTC	.	TRBV3-1/TRBV3-2	TRBJ2-5	once
CASSQDEFYGYTF	TGTGCCAGCAGCCAAGATGAGTTCTATGGCTACACCTTC	.	TRBV3-1/TRBV3-2	TRBJ1-2	.
CASSLYTGGVSSYNEQFF	TGTGCCAGCAGTTTATATACCGGGGGGGTCAGCTCCTACAATGAGCAGTTCTTC	TRBD2	TRBV27	TRBJ2-1	once
CATSDRTANNEKLFF	TGTGCCACCAGTGATCGGACAGCTAACAATGAAAAACTGTTTTTT	.	TRBV24-1	TRBJ1-4	.
CASSSQTGKSGNTEAFF	TGCGCCAGCAGCTCCCAGACAGGGAAGTCTGGGAACACTGAAGCTTTCTTT	TRBD1	TRBV5-1	TRBJ1-1	.
CASSLTGQGLRQPQHF	TGTGCCAGCAGCCTAACCGGACAGGGTCTGCGTCAGCCCCAGCATTTT	.	TRBV21-1	TRBJ1-5	.
CASTKRPRQVINQPQHF	TGTGCCAGTACTAAACGCCCGAGGCAAGTAATTAATCAGCCCCAGCATTTT	.	TRBV19	TRBJ1-5	.
CASSRGWVNTEAFF	TGTGCCAGCAGCCGCGGATGGGTGAACACTGAAGCTTTCTTT	.	TRBV28	TRBJ1-1	.
CSVVGVGASFPTAEAFF	TGCAGCGTCGTGGGGGTGGGGGCTTCCTTTCCGACAGCTGAAGCTTTCTTT	.	TRBV29-1	TRBJ1-1	once
CASSLGTSGRAGELFF	TGTGCCAGCAGCCTTGGGACTAGCGGGAGGGCCGGGGAGCTGTTTTTT	TRBD2	TRBV7-8	TRBJ2-2	.
CASSPGGSNQPQHF	TGTGCCAGCTCACCAGGGGGGAGCAATCAGCCCCAGCATTTT	.	TRBV18	TRBJ1-5	.
CASSLEEAPYGYTF	TGCGCCAGCAGCTTGGAGGAGGCTCCGTACGGCTACACCTTC	.	TRBV5-1	TRBJ1-2	.
CASSLASGALTGELFF	TGTGCCAGCAGCTTAGCGTCGGGAGCCCTCACCGGGGAGCTGTTTTTT	.	TRBV11-3	TRBJ2-2	few
CAWSVGGGPGYTF	TGTGCCTGGAGTGTAGGCGGGGGGCCTGGCTACACCTTC	.	TRBV30	TRBJ1-2	.
CASSGSVPETQYF	TGTGCCAGCAGCGGTAGCGTCCCAGAGACCCAGTACTTC	.	TRBV9	TRBJ2-5	.
CASSYQGPEASPLHF	TGTGCCAGCAGCTACCAAGGCCCGGAGGCTTCACCCCTCCACTTT	.	TRBV5-5	TRBJ1-6	.
CASKQGTGNQPQHF	TGTGCCAGCAAACAGGGAACTGGCAATCAGCCCCAGCATTTT	.	TRBV27	TRBJ1-5	.